The clone carrying this T cell receptor (beta chain) was recorded many times. As yet, its antigen is unknown. A single record per CDR3 protein comes from TCRdb applying MiXCR to the reads. The table includes some 920,000 distinct CDR3 sequences, about a third detected once. Trimming took 1 base from V and 1 from J, leaving 10 bases between them. The CDR3 consists of 15 residues. Germline V gene data show CDR1 as SGHTA and CDR2 as FQGNSA. The data were taken from a study of T cell repertoires in cytomegalovirus infection. Overall study results and limits: Dominating the ex vivo response were HLA-C-restricted CMV-specific TCR beta clonotypes.

The sequences come from cultured CD8+ T cells from PBMCs, collected from culture after CMV antigen stimulation. The TCR comes from a human donor in good health (CMV status not recorded). Some clones in this sample may be carry-over from other donors' samples. The rearrangement joins TRBV7-2 to TRBJ1-1; D is perhaps TRBD1 (5 bases). CDR3 protein: CASSLGGAPNTEAFF. Written as DNA, the CDR3 is TGTGCCAGCAGCTTAGGAGGGGCCCCGAACACTGAAGCTTTCTTT.